The present T cell receptor beta chain was sequenced within a study of response to subunit inactivated influenza vaccine. General observations from the study: It was suggested by the authors that few new T cells are recruited by each seasonal influenza vaccination.

TCRdb analysed the RT-PCR reads with MiXCR anew, one entry per CDR3 protein. The sample has approximately 570,000 distinct CDR3 sequences, approximately 7.7% seen once. CDR3 length: 12 amino acids. V lost 1 base and J lost 6, with 7 bases in between. Germline values: CDR1 SEHNR, CDR2 FQNEAQ (reference sequence). Notes on this clonotype: What it recognizes is unknown.

This TCR was sampled from a man between 50 and 70 years old who received an inactivated influenza vaccine. This specimen was PBMCs from blood, taken roughly 24 months after vaccination. V usage is TRBV7-9 and J usage is TRBJ2-7; D is unresolved. For the CDR3, the DNA is TGTGCCAGCAGCTTAGAGAGGAGCGAGCAGTACTTC. This gives the protein CASSLERSEQYF. The variable domain in full, with the rest retrieved from reference TRBV7-9 and TRBJ2-7, is DTGVSQNPRHKITKRGQNVTFRCDPISEHNRLYWYRQTLGQGPEFLTYFQNEAQLEKSRLLSDRFSAERPKGSFSTLEIQRTEQGDSAMYLCASSLERSEQYFGPGTRLTVT.